Shown below are 10 T cell receptor beta chains from a single sample sequenced in a study of T cells after yellow fever vaccination. One entry per CDR3 protein, called by TCRdb with MiXCR from the 5' RACE reads. The profile shows some 220,000 distinct CDR3 sequences, around 3.1% of them singletons. The sequenced sample was CD4+ T cells sorted from PBMCs, obtained 10 days after the yellow fever booster vaccination. These receptors originate from a man in his late teens or twenties who received the YFV17D yellow fever vaccine.

This clonotype has at least ten counts. DNA of the CDR3: TGTGCCAGCAGCTTAGGGATCTCAGGGCTGGGAAATTCACCCCTCCACTTT. Translating it yields CASSLGISGLGNSPLHF. This chain uses TRBV7-9 with TRBJ1-6; maybe TRBD1 (5 bases). The CDR3 consists of 17 residues. Trimming shortened V by 1 base and J by 7 bases, and 17 bases separated the two germline ends. Germline lookup yields CDR1 SEHNR and CDR2 FQNEAQ (reference sequence).

In its sample, this clonotype was seen many times. The chain carries TRBV29-1 and TRBJ1-2; a possible D gene is TRBD1 (5 bases). The CDR3 covers 13 residues. The germline CDR1 and CDR2 sequences are SQVTM and ANQGSEA. Trimming removed 4 bases from V and 5 bases from J, with 14 bases in between. Written as DNA, the CDR3 is TGCAGCGTTGCTCCCGGGGGAATATATGGCTACACCTTC. It translates to CSVAPGGIYGYTF.

Ten or more counts support this clonotype. The chain links TRBV6-5 to TRBJ2-6; D uncertain. Looked up from germline, CDR1 is MNHEY and CDR2 is SVGAGI. V was clipped by 6 bases and J by 0 bases, with 9 bases between them. The CDR3 is 15 amino acids. CDR3 protein: CASSRLSSGANVLTF. CDR3 coding DNA: TGTGCCAGCAGCCGATTGAGCTCTGGGGCCAACGTCCTGACTTTC.

This clonotype was counted ten times or more. The chain combines TRBV12-3 or TRBV12-4 with TRBJ1-3; D is perhaps TRBD1 (5 bases). V lost 3 bases to trimming and J lost 0 bases, with 12 bases between them. The CDR3 totals 16 residues. CDR3 sequence: CASSLGDPRSGNTIYF. The CDR3 nucleotides read TGTGCCAGCAGTTTGGGGGACCCCCGCTCTGGAAACACCATATATTTT.

This clonotype came up a few times. The chain has TRBV20-1 and TRBJ2-4, with TRBD2 as a possible D gene (6 bases). Germline V gene sequence: CDR1 DFQATT, CDR2 SNEGSKA (reference sequence). V was pared by 7 bases and J by 3 bases, with 10 bases between. The CDR3 consists of 12 residues. CDR3 DNA: TGCAGTGTTCCGACTAGCAAAAACATTCAGTACTTC. Residues: CSVPTSKNIQYF.

This clonotype has a handful of counts. The V and J genes are TRBV27 and TRBJ2-7, with D unresolved. Germline values: CDR1 MNHEY, CDR2 SMNVEV (reference sequence). Trimming removed 0 bases from V and 2 bases from J, with 8 bases in between. CDR3 size: 14 residues. The CDR3 loop reads CASSLSADTYEQYF. The CDR3 nucleotides are TGTGCCAGCAGTTTATCCGCTGATACCTACGAGCAGTACTTC.

This clonotype was detected ten times or more. The V call is TRBV28, the J call TRBJ1-6, with a tentative D call TRBD1 (5 bases). Germline loops: CDR1 MDHEN, CDR2 SYDVKM. The CDR3 has 12 residues. V lost 3 bases, J lost 9 bases, and 6 bases lay in between. In DNA form, the CDR3 reads TGTGCCAGCAGTTTGGGGGGTTCACCCCTCCACTTT. This sequence encodes CASSLGGSPLHF.

This clonotype was seen a handful of times. The CDR3 bases are TGTGCCACTACTACAGGGATCGATCAGCCCCAGCATTTT. Encoded protein: CATTTGIDQPQHF. The rearrangement uses TRBV10-3 and TRBJ1-5; TRBD1 is a possible D gene (6 bases). The V end was cut by 10 bases, the J end by 5 bases, with 15 bases between. CDR3 size: 13 residues. Germline V gives CDR1 ENHRY, CDR2 SYGVKD.

This rearrangement joins TRBV2 to TRBJ2-7; TRBD1 agrees at 8 bases. The CDR3 has 15 residues. Germline loops: CDR1 SNHLY, CDR2 FYNNEI. V shed 6 bases, J shed 2 bases, and the junction held 9 bases outside the gene matches. The CDR3 sequence is CASRSPGQVPYEQYF. CDR3 nucleotides: TGTGCCAGCAGGTCACCGGGACAGGTACCCTACGAGCAGTACTTC.

V usage is TRBV5-1 and J usage is TRBJ2-2; either TRBD1 or TRBD2 may fit D (6 bases each). Trimming shortened V by 2 bases and J by 1 base, and 12 bases separated the two germline ends. From germline, CDR1 is SGHRS and CDR2 YFSETQ. The CDR3 is 16 amino acids. The CDR3 coding sequence is TGCGCCAGCAGCTTCGGGGGCCAGGGGAACACCGGGGAGCTGTTTTTT. Amino acids: CASSFGGQGNTGELFF.